This TCR beta chain was sequenced for a study of blood T cells in healthy people across ages. For the second PCR, which ran for about 6 to 12 cycles, a sample-barcoded 5' primer and a J-beta primer mix were used. TCRdb used MiXCR to reprocess the 5' RACE reads, holding one entry per CDR3 protein. This sample has over 1,200,000 distinct CDR3 sequences, with roughly 60% found just once. Germline V gene lookup returns CDR1 SNHLY and CDR2 FYNNEI. Trimming pared 3 bases from V and 8 bases from J, leaving 23 bases between. This CDR3 has 18 residues. Sequencing was done on a sample of blood. This clonotype originated in a man in his late teens or twenties in good health. This chain joins TRBV2 and TRBJ1-6, with TRBD1 as a possible D gene (5 bases). Written as DNA, the CDR3 is TGTGCCAGCAGTGACCCAGCGGCAGGGAGTGTAACGGATTCACCCCTCCACTTT. The encoded protein is CASSDPAAGSVTDSPLHF. The variable domain in full, with the rest retrieved from reference TRBV2 and TRBJ1-6, is EPEVTQTPSHQVTQMGQEVILRCVPISNHLYFYWYRQILGQKVEFLVSFYNNEISEKSEIFDDQFSVERPDGSNFTLKIRSTKLEDSAMYFCASSDPAAGSVTDSPLHFGNGTRLTVT.